This T cell receptor beta chain was recovered during a study of cytomegalovirus exposure and HLA in healthy donors. Study conclusions and caveats: Among CMV-associated TCR beta chains, most appeared HLA-restricted in a later analysis. Donors belonging to an Asian-associated ancestry cluster reportedly showed fewer N-insertions in productive TCRs than the roughly 700-donor mean, according to what a later analysis found.

With 60 Vbeta and 13 Jbeta primers, the PCR was carried out. Clones were read by immunoSEQ multiplex PCR, and TCRdb kept only the in-frame ones, dropping some. Altogether roughly 250,000 clones are present, just over 70% being singletons, with the ten largest covering 2% to 2.5%. With respect to this clone: Its matching antigen is unknown.

The ends lost 4 bases at V and 9 bases at J; junction bases unmatched: 14. Germline assignment: CDR1 SGHTA and CDR2 FQGTGA. This CDR3 is built from 18 residues. The gene calls are TRBV7-3 and TRBJ2-1; the match to TRBD2 covers 14 bases. The receptor was isolated from a female donor in good health and CMV-seronegative. The sequencing input was PBMCs. CDR3 loop: CASSSGRRGLAGGGEQFF. CDR3 nucleotides: TGTGCCAGCAGCTCAGGACGTAGAGGACTAGCGGGAGGTGGTGAGCAGTTCTTC.